This T cell receptor beta chain was recorded in a study of blood T cell repertoires in COVID-19. Germline CDR1 reads SGHAT; CDR2 reads FQNNGV. The junction had 5 bases not matched to a gene; V was cut back by 7 bases and J by 2 bases. This CDR3 comprises 13 residues. Sequencing was performed with immunoSEQ multiplex PCR; in TCRdb, only in-frame clones are kept and a portion is missing. Among 70,000 to 90,000 clones listed, roughly 80% were seen once. The source of this sequence is a human donor in a cohort sampled during active COVID-19. The sequencing input was peripheral blood. V usage is TRBV11-2 and J usage is TRBJ2-7; TRBD2 matches 7 bases. The CDR3 protein is CASKGLAAYEQYF. CDR3 DNA sequence: TGTGCCAGCAAGGGGCTAGCGGCCTACGAGCAGTACTTC.